Sequencing of this T cell receptor beta chain was carried out in a study of blood T cell repertoires in COVID-19. V was trimmed by 8 bases and J by 3 bases, leaving 11 bases between them. Germline values: CDR1 WSHSY, CDR2 SAAADI. The CDR3 has 12 amino acids. The protocol was immunoSEQ multiplex PCR, while the TCRdb copy is restricted to in-frame clones and leaves out a portion. This table has 150,000 to 200,000 clones, roughly 85% appearing once. The clonotype comes from an elderly woman with acute or convalescent COVID-19. The chain has TRBV10-2 and TRBJ2-7; D gene ambiguous. The sample consisted of peripheral blood. This CDR3 reads CASAIASYEQYF. In DNA, the CDR3 is TGCGCCAGCGCGATAGCAAGCTACGAGCAGTACTTC.